Sequencing of this TCR beta chain was carried out in a study of CD8+ T cells in alopecia areata. Whole-study context: Once tofacitinib had been taken for 6 to 18 months, 6 months off drug followed.

This clone was detected a few times. Its cognate antigen is unknown. V was shortened by 6 bases and J by 4 bases, with 9 bases between the two germline ends. The CDR3 has 12 residues. CDR1 is SQVTM and CDR2 is ANQGSEA in the germline V gene. Treatment denoted: oral pan-JAK inhibitor, 5-10 mg twice daily. Sorting from PBMCs produced CD4+ and CD8+ T cells. Broader study findings: TCRs were shared less clearly across patients than in mice, possibly for HLA-related reasons. Normal skin contains resident alphabeta T cells, and these are also sequenced in scalp samples.

cDNA serving as the sequencing template came from extracted, reverse transcribed RNA. Libraries were prepared by immunoSEQ multiplex PCR; TCRdb keeps only in-frame clonotypes and omits some of them. The sample consists of 180,000 or so clones, 45% to 60% of them appearing once. The chain carries TRBV29-1 and TRBJ2-2; the D gene is possibly TRBD2 (5 bases). The sequence was collected from a human donor with alopecia areata. The sequencing here drew on CD8+ T cells sorted from blood, taken around week 54, from a patient treated with tofacitinib. CDR3 protein: CSVRGSTGELFF. The CDR3 DNA reads TGCAGCGTACGAGGGTCCACCGGGGAGCTGTTTTTT.